This is a list of T cell receptor beta chains from one sample in a study of T cell repertoires in cytomegalovirus infection. MiXCR, applied by TCRdb to the reads, yields one record per CDR3 protein. The repertoire holds some 280,000 distinct CDR3 sequences, with around 15% as singletons. Sequences were obtained from PBMCs. Receptors were obtained from a human donor in good health (CMV status not recorded). Some clones in this sample may be carry-over from other donors' samples. CDR3s include the opening cysteine and the closing phenylalanine or tryptophan. A D gene is named only where the DNA matches it firmly. Expanded clones get a size class; other rows say once, few or many, or leave the size out.

cdr3_aa,cdr3_nt,j_call,clone_size,d_call,v_call
CASSLSPTHNEQYF,TGTGCCAGCAGCTTATCCCCGACCCACAACGAGCAGTACTTC,TRBJ2-7,NA,NA,TRBV7-3
CSARVLTPNTEAFF,TGCAGTGCTAGAGTCCTTACACCGAACACTGAAGCTTTCTTT,TRBJ1-1,NA,NA,TRBV20-1
CSARVGAGQPQHF,TGCAGTGCTAGGGTAGGGGCGGGTCAGCCCCAGCATTTT,TRBJ1-5,few,NA,TRBV20-1
CSLSRDSYNEQFF,TGCAGCCTGTCCCGGGACAGCTACAATGAGCAGTTCTTC,TRBJ2-1,NA,TRBD1,TRBV29-1
CASSYSARGSYEQYF,TGTGCCAGCAGTTACTCTGCGCGGGGATCCTACGAGCAGTACTTC,TRBJ2-7,many,NA,TRBV6-2/TRBV6-3
CASSLSGTVRGAESYGYTF,TGTGCCAGCAGCTTAAGTGGGACAGTCAGAGGCGCGGAGAGCTATGGCTACACCTTC,TRBJ1-2,many,TRBD1,TRBV7-3
CSALAGTGPTGF,TGCAGTGCGCTCGCCGGGACAGGGCCCACCGGCTTC,TRBJ1-2,NA,TRBD1,TRBV20-1
CSAYDSSGRSDTQYF,TGCAGTGCTTATGACTCGAGCGGGAGGTCGGATACGCAGTATTTT,TRBJ2-3,NA,TRBD2,TRBV20-1
CASSPSPGDLEKLFF,TGTGCCAGCAGCCCCTCCCCAGGGGACCTTGAAAAACTGTTTTTT,TRBJ1-4,many,NA,TRBV7-2
CASSPYRDNTEAFF,TGTGCCAGCTCACCATACCGGGACAACACTGAAGCTTTCTTT,TRBJ1-1,NA,NA,TRBV18
CASTEDQNRAEQYF,TGTGCCAGCACGGAAGATCAAAATCGGGCCGAGCAGTACTTC,TRBJ2-7,NA,NA,TRBV6-1
CASSFEDLPSSGELFF,TGCGCCAGCAGCTTCGAAGACCTTCCGAGCTCGGGGGAGCTGTTTTTT,TRBJ2-2,few,NA,TRBV5-1
CASSQGGGYTF,TGTGCCAGCAGCCAGGGGGGGGGCTACACCTTC,TRBJ1-2,many,TRBD1,TRBV7-3
CASSSRDSFSYEQYF,TGTGCCAGCAGCTCCCGGGACAGTTTTTCCTACGAGCAGTACTTC,TRBJ2-7,many,TRBD1,TRBV7-8
CSARATRTDLNYGYTF,TGCAGTGCTAGAGCGACGCGGACAGACCTTAACTATGGCTACACCTTC,TRBJ1-2,NA,NA,TRBV20-1
CASIQRDGKNTGELFF,TGTGCCAGCATCCAACGGGACGGGAAGAACACCGGGGAGCTGTTTTTT,TRBJ2-2,many,NA,TRBV7-9
CASSPKLLAGGLYNEQFF,TGTGCCAGCAGCCCCAAACTACTAGCGGGGGGGCTTTACAATGAGCAGTTCTTC,TRBJ2-1,NA,TRBD2,TRBV14
CASSRQTYNEQFF,TGTGCCAGCAGTCGACAGACCTACAATGAGCAGTTCTTC,TRBJ2-1,many,NA,TRBV6-2/TRBV6-3
CASSLESYNEQFF,TGCGCCAGCAGCTTAGAGAGCTACAATGAGCAGTTCTTC,TRBJ2-1,few,NA,TRBV5-1
CSAPSAGGPRGTGELFF,TGCAGTGCCCCGTCGGCAGGGGGCCCGCGGGGCACCGGGGAGCTGTTTTTT,TRBJ2-2,NA,TRBD1,TRBV20-1
CASSDYGGAADTQYF,TGTGCCAGCAGTGACTACGGGGGGGCAGCAGATACGCAGTATTTT,TRBJ2-3,NA,TRBD2,TRBV6-4
CASSLAGGIEAFF,TGCGCCAGCAGCCTCGCCGGCGGGATTGAAGCTTTCTTT,TRBJ1-1,few,NA,TRBV5-1